This paragraph reports one T cell receptor beta chain. No antigen is known for it. Data came from immunoSEQ multiplex PCR; TCRdb stores just in-frame clones and leaves some out. The sample has about 69,000 clones, about 67% seen once; the top ten hold roughly 1.5%. The CDR3 contains 19 residues. This sample was included in a study of vaccination effects on CD4 cells after COVID-19. Overall study results and limits: Small numbers of convalescent patients limited the study. It also lacked early post-infection timepoints.

Before sequencing, viral peptide pools were used by the ViraFEST assay to expand antigen-specific CD4+ T cells. Following culture for roughly 10 days, CD4+ T cells were isolated. Either the mRNA-1273 or the BNT162b2 vaccine was given to participants as two doses. IL-2 medium supplanted half the medium on days 3 and 7. The chain has TRBV21-1 and TRBJ2-1; the DNA was not used to check the table's D call, TRBD2. TRBV21-1 is given as a pseudogene. The clonotype comes from a human donor who received a COVID-19 vaccine. Source: CD4+ T cells from PBMCs cultured with HCoV-229E spike peptides, taken after COVID-19 vaccination. The CDR3 loop is CASSTLGSGGPTRHNEQFF. The CDR3 DNA reads TGTGCCAGCAGCACCCTAGGGAGCGGGGGACCAACCAGACACAATGAGCAGTTCTTC.